These 23 T cell receptor beta chains share one sample of origin, sequenced in a study of Ad26.COV2.S vaccination and SARS-CoV-2 variants. The table came from immunoSEQ multiplex PCR; TCRdb's copy has only in-frame clones and leaves some out. Of about 250,000 clones listed, 87% are singletons. The treatment was: around 19 received Ad26.COV2.S at low or high dose, single or two shots; roughly 5 received placebo; per-sample allocation not given. The samples were gathered on day 63 after the first injection of vaccine or placebo. The sample consisted of peripheral blood, taken in a trial of Ad26.COV2.S vaccine versus placebo. The receptors were gathered from a person aged 18 to 59 who received the Ad26.COV2.S COVID-19 vaccine or a placebo.

This clone was detected only a few times. The V gene is TRBV2, the J gene TRBJ1-2, with unresolved D. Trimming pared 3 bases from V and 8 bases from J, leaving 16 bases between. Germline CDR1 SNHLY, CDR2 FYNNEI. CDR3 length: 14 amino acids. CDR3 amino acids: CASSDRLEKHGYTF. The CDR3 DNA reads TGTGCCAGCAGTGACCGCCTGGAAAAGCACGGCTACACCTTC.

The chain couples TRBV5-5 to TRBJ2-2; 7 positions agree with TRBD1. Germline V CDR1 and CDR2: SGHKS, YYEKEE (reference sequence). The CDR3 loop spans 14 amino acids. J was trimmed by 5 bases and V by 5 bases; bases with no gene match: 6. CDR3 region: CASRPRQGTGELFF. The CDR3 DNA reads TGTGCCAGCAGGCCTAGACAGGGTACCGGGGAGCTGTTTTTT.

This chain uses TRBV7-2 with TRBJ2-5; TRBD1 or TRBD2 may be the D gene (5 bases each). The V and J ends lost 0 bases and 9 bases respectively, with 14 bases between them. Germline CDR1 is SGHTA and CDR2 is FQGNSA. The CDR3 runs 14 residues. CDR3: CASSLARGIWAQYF. CDR3 nucleotides: TGTGCCAGCAGCTTAGCGAGGGGAATTTGGGCCCAGTACTTC.

The chain links TRBV6-4 to TRBJ2-1; 8 positions agree with TRBD1. The V gene's germline CDR1 is MRHNA and CDR2 SNTAGT. J lost 10 bases, V lost 4 bases, and 6 bases had no gene match. This CDR3 is 13 amino acids long. For the CDR3, the DNA is TGTGCCAGCAGTGCCGACAGGGGAGGCGAGCAGTTCTTC. This codes for CASSADRGGEQFF.

The chain links TRBV3-1 (or the pseudogene TRBV3-2) to TRBJ1-1; perhaps TRBD1 as D (5 bases). Germline loops: CDR1 LGHDT, CDR2 YNNKEL (reference sequence). Between the trimmed V and J ends, which lost 0 bases and 2 bases, there was a span of 10 bases. The CDR3 covers 15 residues. In DNA, the CDR3 is TGTGCCAGCAGCCAAGATGATGGGGGTAACACTGAAGCTTTCTTT. This encodes CASSQDDGGNTEAFF.

This sequence joins TRBV5-5 and TRBJ1-1, with D unresolved. Germline assignment: CDR1 SGHKS and CDR2 YYEKEE (reference sequence). The V gene lost 2 bases and the J gene lost 7 bases, with 12 bases spanning the gap. The CDR3 runs to 13 residues. The CDR3 region has the DNA TGTGCCAGCAGCTTTATGGGAACGAATGAAGCTTTCTTT. Protein: CASSFMGTNEAFF.

J is TRBJ1-2 and V is TRBV15; 8 bases map to TRBD1. V shed 1 base and J 3 bases; nucleotides not matched to a gene: 10. The CDR3 is made up of 17 amino acids. The germline CDR1 and CDR2 sequences are LNHNV and YYDKDF (reference sequence). This CDR3 is CATSRGDRGAHYYGYTF. For the CDR3, the DNA is TGTGCCACCAGCAGAGGCGACAGGGGAGCCCATTACTATGGCTACACCTTC.

The V call is TRBV2, the J call TRBJ2-1; TRBD1 might be the D (8 bases). V was cut by 5 bases and J by 4 bases, with 18 bases left in between. In germline, CDR1 is SNHLY, CDR2 FYNNEI. CDR3 length: 16 residues. The CDR3 protein is CASSPFGQGLYNEQFF. The CDR3 DNA is TGTGCCAGCAGTCCTTTCGGACAGGGACTATACAATGAGCAGTTCTTC. Drawing the rest from reference TRBV2 and TRBJ2-1, the complete variable domain is EPEVTQTPSHQVTQMGQEVILRCVPISNHLYFYWYRQILGQKVEFLVSFYNNEISEKSEIFDDQFSVERPDGSNFTLKIRSTKLEDSAMYFCASSPFGQGLYNEQFFGPGTRLTVL.

The chain is built from TRBV18 and TRBJ2-3, with 7 positions matching TRBD1. Germline V gene lookup returns CDR1 KGHSH and CDR2 LQKENI. The CDR3 runs to 17 residues. The trim removed 4 bases at V and 2 bases at J, leaving 12 bases unmatched. Here the CDR3 reads CASSQTGTTILTDTQYF. CDR3 bases: TGTGCCAGCTCACAGACAGGGACGACTATACTCACAGATACGCAGTATTTT.

This chain connects TRBV28 to TRBJ2-7; D not certain. Per the germline V gene, CDR1 is MDHEN and CDR2 is SYDVKM. V was clipped by 3 bases and J by 2 bases, with 5 bases between them. CDR3 length equals 12 residues. In DNA form, the CDR3 reads TGTGCCAGCAGTTTCGTTACCTACGAGCAGTACTTC. The encoded protein is CASSFVTYEQYF.

The chain links TRBV15 to TRBJ1-4, with D unresolved. V was cut by 0 bases and J by 3 bases, with 8 bases left in between. Per the germline V gene, CDR1 is LNHNV and CDR2 is YYDKDF (reference sequence). This CDR3 comprises 15 residues. The CDR3 is CATSRDSGANEKLFF. The DNA of the CDR3 is TGTGCCACCAGCAGAGACAGCGGGGCTAATGAAAAACTGTTTTTT.

The rearrangement uses TRBV5-1 and TRBJ2-1, with a possible D match to TRBD2 (6 bases). The CDR3 contains 15 residues. Per germline, CDR1 SGHRS and CDR2 YFSETQ. V dropped 1 base and J dropped 2 bases, with 10 bases sitting between them. The CDR3, as DNA: TGCGCCAGCAGCTTGAGTGGCGGGGCCTACAATGAGCAGTTCTTC. Translation gives CASSLSGGAYNEQFF.

This clone showed up just once. The same CDR3 can be traced to other DNA sequences in this sample. This chain links TRBV13 with TRBJ1-1; no clear D. Germline CDR1 reads PRHDT; CDR2 reads FYEKMQ (reference sequence). V was clipped by 3 bases and J by 1 base, with 3 bases between them. CDR3 length: 12 residues. CDR3 amino acids: CASSLGNTEAFF. The CDR3 DNA is TGTGCCAGCAGCTTGGGGAACACTGAAGCTTTCTTT.

The V gene is TRBV21-1, the J gene TRBJ2-7. TRBV21-1 is labeled a pseudogene. The CDR3 length is 16 residues. CDR3 nucleotide sequence: TGTGCTAGCAGCAGGTTTTTGCCCCCCGAACGCTACGAGCAGTACTTC. Translation: CASSRFLPPERYEQYF.

This clone was seen more than once but under ten times. The J gene is TRBJ2-7, the V gene TRBV7-9; no clear D gene. This CDR3 has 12 residues. V lost 5 bases, J lost 9 bases, and 14 bases lay in between. Per the germline V gene, CDR1 is SEHNR and CDR2 is FQNEAQ (reference sequence). The CDR3 protein is CASSPDRVGQYF. In DNA form, the CDR3 reads TGTGCCAGCAGCCCGGATCGTGTCGGGCAGTACTTC.

This chain links TRBV4-2 with TRBJ1-2; D possibly corresponds to TRBD1 (5 bases). This CDR3 has 14 residues. The V gene's germline CDR1 is LGHNA and CDR2 YNFKEQ. Trimming removed 0 bases from V and 2 bases from J, with 7 bases in between. The DNA for the CDR3 is TGTGCCAGCAGCCAAGATCCAGGGAACTATGGCTACACCTTC. Its protein is CASSQDPGNYGYTF.

The rearrangement joins TRBV11-1 to TRBJ2-3; D tentatively reads TRBD1 or TRBD2 (6 bases each). Germline V gives CDR1 SGHAT, CDR2 FQDESV (reference sequence). V dropped 4 bases and J dropped 8 bases, with 19 bases sitting between them. This CDR3 has 15 residues. The CDR3 region is CASSSSLQGRSTQYF. The CDR3 nucleotides read TGTGCCAGCAGCTCCTCCCTTCAGGGGAGGAGTACGCAGTATTTT.

CDR3 coding DNA: TGTGCCAGCAGCACGGGGGGATGGGAGAAGTGTGAGTATGGCTACACCTTC. This codes for CASSTGGWEKCEYGYTF. V and J are TRBV7-2 and TRBJ1-2; D may be TRBD1 (5 bases). Germline CDR1 is SGHTA and CDR2 is FQGNSA. V was pared by 5 bases and J by 5 bases, with 24 bases between. This CDR3 spans 17 amino acids.

This clone was seen a few times. V gene TRBV6-4 combines with J gene TRBJ1-6; maybe TRBD1 (6 bases). The germline CDR1 and CDR2 sequences are MRHNA and SNTAGT. The ends were cut back, 3 bases at V and 6 bases at J, with 15 bases in the middle. The CDR3 has 16 residues. The CDR3 region is CASSELPGGRNSPLHF. In nucleotides, the CDR3 is TGTGCCAGCAGTGAGCTCCCGGGGGGGCGTAATTCACCCCTCCACTTT.

CDR3 bases: TGTGCCAGCAGCTTAAGAACTAGCGGGTGGGATGAGCAGTTCTTC. Amino acids: CASSLRTSGWDEQFF. This chain joins TRBV7-9 and TRBJ2-1; 9 bases fit TRBD2. The germline gives CDR1 SEHNR, CDR2 FQNEAQ (reference sequence). This CDR3 has 15 amino acids. The V and J ends lost 2 bases and 8 bases, in that order; junction bases with no gene match: 7.

J is TRBJ2-7 and V is TRBV7-9; 11 bases line up with TRBD1. CDR3 length: 14 residues. V gave up 7 bases and J gave up 7 bases; unmatched junction bases: 9. The germline CDR1 and CDR2 sequences are SEHNR and FQNEAQ (reference sequence). CDR3 region: CASNVGQGAQEQYF. The CDR3 DNA follows: TGTGCCAGCAACGTCGGACAGGGGGCGCAAGAGCAGTACTTC.

The chain uses TRBV4-3 and TRBJ1-4, with 9 bases that match TRBD1. Germline CDR1 LGHNA, CDR2 YSLEER. The J segment lost 4 bases and the V segment lost 4 bases, leaving 4 bases of the junction unmatched. This CDR3 has 15 residues. Here the CDR3 reads CASSPRTGVNEKLFF. The CDR3 region has the DNA TGCGCCAGCAGCCCCCGGACAGGGGTTAATGAAAAACTGTTTTTT.

The chain links TRBV19 to TRBJ1-2, with D possibly being TRBD1 (6 bases). In germline, CDR1 is LNHDA, CDR2 SQIVND (reference sequence). CDR3 length equals 14 residues. Trimming cost V 7 bases and J 4 bases, with 16 bases left between them. The DNA for the CDR3 is TGTGCCAGTACCTTCGAACAGGGCGGCTATGGCTACACCTTC. Encoded protein: CASTFEQGGYGYTF.